The clone carrying this TCR beta chain has a handful of counts. Its antigen is unidentified. The treatment was: around 19 received Ad26.COV2.S at low or high dose, single or two shots; 5 received placebo; per-sample allocation not given. Specimen acquisition occurred on day 63 following the initial vaccine or placebo injection. Ad26.COV2.S expressed prefusion-stabilized spike from the original Wuhan strain. CDR3 length equals 13 residues. CDR1 SGDLS and CDR2 YYNGEE come from the germline V gene. V was clipped by 1 base and J by 7 bases, with 6 bases between them. The data belong to a study of Ad26.COV2.S vaccination and SARS-CoV-2 variants. About the research overall: Within the COV1001 Ad26.COV2.S trial arm, the donor was enrolled. The vaccine Ad26.COV2.S was put into the muscle once, or twice with 56 days between. Study results and caveats: People given the vaccine had a wider spike-specific TCR breadth than placebo recipients did.

Repertoires were generated with immunoSEQ multiplex PCR, while TCRdb's copy carries only in-frame clones and drops some. The sample has about 400,000 clones; about 92% are singletons. Source: peripheral blood, taken in a trial of Ad26.COV2.S vaccine versus placebo. This TCR was sampled from a person aged 18 to 65 who received the Ad26.COV2.S COVID-19 vaccine or a placebo. The rearrangement uses TRBV9 and TRBJ1-6; D gene uncertain. CDR3 coding DNA: TGTGCCAGCAGCGTAACGGGAAATTCACCCCTCCACTTT. It specifies CASSVTGNSPLHF.